One sample yielded the 5 T cell receptor beta chains listed below, sequenced in a study of blood T cells in healthy people across ages. A second 7 to 11 cycle PCR used barcoded and J-beta primers. Via MiXCR, TCRdb re-called the 5' RACE reads, giving one row per CDR3 protein. Here the sample spans over 1,500,000 distinct CDR3 sequences, about two fifths being singletons. Specimen: blood. These receptors originate from a human donor in good health.

A word on this clonotype: It may be a read error: a sequence one base away is much more abundant. The CDR3 bases are TGTGCCATCAGTGAGTCTACAACCTCGTACACCTTC. The encoded protein is CAISESTTSYTF. The chain links TRBV10-3 to TRBJ1-2; D is unclear. The CDR3 sequence is 12 residues long. V gave up 0 bases and J gave up 11 bases, with 10 bases separating them. CDR1 ENHRY and CDR2 SYGVKD come from the germline V gene.

The chain employs TRBV20-1 and TRBJ2-5; unclear D gene. CDR3 length: 14 residues. V was trimmed by 3 bases and J by 5 bases, leaving 16 bases between them. The V gene's germline CDR1 is DFQATT and CDR2 SNEGSKA (reference sequence). The CDR3 reads CSARSSHQGETQYF. CDR3 nucleotide sequence: TGCAGTGCTAGGAGTAGCCACCAAGGGGAGACCCAGTACTTC.

The rearrangement links TRBV2 to TRBJ1-1, with a weak D call TRBD1 (5 bases). The CDR3 loop spans 13 amino acids. Germline CDR1 is SNHLY and CDR2 is FYNNEI. Trimming removed 8 bases from V and 1 base from J, with 11 bases in between. In DNA, the CDR3 is TGTGCCAGCGCAGAGACAGCGAACACTGAAGCTTTCTTT. Encoded protein: CASAETANTEAFF.

The CDR3 bases are TGTGCCAGCACCCGGACAGGGGGCTCTGAAGCTTTCTTT. Translating it yields CASTRTGGSEAFF. The chain couples TRBV7-9 to TRBJ1-1, with TRBD1 identical over 11 bases. V gave up 7 bases and J gave up 6 bases; unmatched junction bases: 4. Per germline, CDR1 SEHNR and CDR2 FQNEAQ (reference sequence). CDR3 length: 13 amino acids. Looking up the rest from reference TRBV7-9 and TRBJ1-1 gives the full variable domain: DTGVSQNPRHKITKRGQNVTFRCDPISEHNRLYWYRQTLGQGPEFLTYFQNEAQLEKSRLLSDRFSAERPKGSFSTLEIQRTEQGDSAMYLCASTRTGGSEAFFGQGTRLTVV.

The chain links TRBV6-6 to TRBJ2-3, with D tentatively TRBD2 (5 bases). Germline V gene sequence: CDR1 MNHNY, CDR2 SVGAGI (reference sequence). The CDR3 has 17 amino acids. The germline V and J ends were trimmed by 0 bases and 2 bases, with 15 bases remaining between them. CDR3 protein: CASSYSRSGLTTDTQYF. The CDR3 nucleotides are TGTGCCAGCAGTTACTCGAGGTCCGGACTGACCACAGATACGCAGTATTTT.